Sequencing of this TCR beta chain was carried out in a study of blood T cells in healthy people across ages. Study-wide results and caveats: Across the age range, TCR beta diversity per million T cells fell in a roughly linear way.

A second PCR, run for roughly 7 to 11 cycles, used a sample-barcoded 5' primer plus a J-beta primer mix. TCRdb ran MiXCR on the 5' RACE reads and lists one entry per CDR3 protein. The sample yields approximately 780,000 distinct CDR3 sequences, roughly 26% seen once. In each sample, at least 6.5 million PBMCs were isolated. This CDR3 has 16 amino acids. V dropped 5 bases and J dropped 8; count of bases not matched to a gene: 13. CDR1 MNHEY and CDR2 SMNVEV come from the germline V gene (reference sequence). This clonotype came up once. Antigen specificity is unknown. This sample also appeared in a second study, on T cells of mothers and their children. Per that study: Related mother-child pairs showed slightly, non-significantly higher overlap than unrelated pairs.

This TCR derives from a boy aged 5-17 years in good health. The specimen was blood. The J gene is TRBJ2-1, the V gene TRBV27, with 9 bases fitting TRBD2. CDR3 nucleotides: TGTGCCAGCAGTCTCACGGAGCGGGGGGTCTCGGATGAGCAGTTCTTC. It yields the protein CASSLTERGVSDEQFF.